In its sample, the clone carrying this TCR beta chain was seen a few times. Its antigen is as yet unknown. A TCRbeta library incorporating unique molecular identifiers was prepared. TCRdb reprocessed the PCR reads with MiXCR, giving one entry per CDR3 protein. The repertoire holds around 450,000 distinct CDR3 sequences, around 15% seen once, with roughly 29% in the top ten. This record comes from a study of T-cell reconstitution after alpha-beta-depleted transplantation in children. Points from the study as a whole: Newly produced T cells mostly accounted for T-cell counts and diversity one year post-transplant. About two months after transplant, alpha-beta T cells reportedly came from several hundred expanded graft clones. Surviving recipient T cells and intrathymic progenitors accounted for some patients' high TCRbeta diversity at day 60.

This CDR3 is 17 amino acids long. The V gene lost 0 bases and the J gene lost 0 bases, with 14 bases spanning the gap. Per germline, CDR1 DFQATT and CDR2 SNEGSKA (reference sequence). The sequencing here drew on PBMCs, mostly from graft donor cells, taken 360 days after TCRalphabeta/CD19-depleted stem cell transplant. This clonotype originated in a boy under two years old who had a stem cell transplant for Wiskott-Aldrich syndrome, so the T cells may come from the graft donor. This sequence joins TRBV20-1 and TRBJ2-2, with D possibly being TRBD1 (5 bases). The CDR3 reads CSARDPRQFANTGELFF. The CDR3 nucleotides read TGCAGTGCTAGAGATCCGAGACAGTTTGCGAACACCGGGGAGCTGTTTTTT.